The rows below give T cell receptor beta chains drawn from one sample of a study of control samples from healthy donors and cancer patients. Libraries were prepared by immunoSEQ multiplex PCR; TCRdb keeps only in-frame clonotypes and omits some of them. The data contain some 130,000 clones, roughly 92% of them singletons. Sequenced input: blood. Receptors originate from a man aged 18 to 30 in good health. Each CDR3 is given with its conserved first and last residue. Each record gives: J gene, V gene, D gene, clone size, CDR3 protein, CDR3 DNA. A D gene is named only where the DNA matches it firmly. The size of a clone is reported for some rows only, either as once, few or many, or as a class for expanded clones.

j_call: TRBJ2-1; v_call: TRBV7-9; d_call: .; clone_size: .; cdr3_aa: CASSVFLGGEQFF; cdr3_nt: TGTGCCAGCAGCGTCTTCCTCGGGGGTGAGCAGTTCTTC
j_call: TRBJ2-7; v_call: TRBV9; d_call: TRBD1; clone_size: .; cdr3_aa: CASPLGDRGSLPYEQYF; cdr3_nt: TGTGCCAGCCCCTTGGGGGACAGGGGGTCTCTTCCGTACGAGCAGTACTTC
j_call: TRBJ1-2; v_call: TRBV5-5; d_call: .; clone_size: .; cdr3_aa: CASSPYDPRVYGYTF; cdr3_nt: TGTGCCAGCAGCCCATATGACCCCAGAGTCTATGGCTACACCTTC
j_call: TRBJ1-1; v_call: TRBV18; d_call: TRBD1; clone_size: .; cdr3_aa: CASSPQGQGVTEAFF; cdr3_nt: TGTGCCAGCTCACCACAGGGACAGGGGGTTACTGAAGCTTTCTTT
j_call: TRBJ2-2; v_call: TRBV5-6; d_call: .; clone_size: .; cdr3_aa: CASSSALLNTGELFF; cdr3_nt: TGTGCCAGCAGCTCCGCTCTGCTGAACACCGGGGAGCTGTTTTTT
j_call: TRBJ2-2; v_call: TRBV4-2; d_call: .; clone_size: .; cdr3_aa: CASSQIQGGGTGELFF; cdr3_nt: TGTGCCAGCAGCCAAATACAGGGAGGAGGGACCGGGGAGCTGTTTTTT
j_call: TRBJ1-3; v_call: TRBV5-1; d_call: .; clone_size: .; cdr3_aa: CASSLVQGGSGNTIYF; cdr3_nt: TGCGCCAGCAGCTTGGTACAGGGAGGCTCTGGAAACACCATATATTTT
j_call: TRBJ1-1; v_call: TRBV19; d_call: .; clone_size: .; cdr3_aa: CASSMGLQPAFF; cdr3_nt: TGTGCCAGTAGTATGGGACTCCAACCTGCTTTCTTT
j_call: TRBJ1-4; v_call: TRBV29-1; d_call: TRBD1; clone_size: .; cdr3_aa: CSATGTGDEKLFF; cdr3_nt: TGCAGCGCTACCGGGACAGGGGACGAAAAACTGTTTTTT
j_call: TRBJ2-2; v_call: TRBV19; d_call: .; clone_size: .; cdr3_aa: CASSFPRQERTGELFF; cdr3_nt: TGTGCCAGTAGTTTCCCGAGGCAGGAGCGGACCGGGGAGCTGTTTTTT
j_call: TRBJ2-1; v_call: TRBV18; d_call: .; clone_size: .; cdr3_aa: CASSPDNEQFF; cdr3_nt: TGTGCCAGCTCACCAGACAATGAGCAGTTCTTC
j_call: TRBJ2-5; v_call: TRBV12-2; d_call: .; clone_size: .; cdr3_aa: CASRLARQTYQETQYF; cdr3_nt: TGTGCAAGTCGCTTAGCGCGTCAGACGTACCAAGAGACCCAGTACTTC
j_call: TRBJ2-3; v_call: TRBV4-1; d_call: .; clone_size: .; cdr3_aa: CASSQEGGEDTQYF; cdr3_nt: TGCGCCAGCAGCCAAGAAGGGGGGGAAGATACGCAGTATTTT
j_call: TRBJ2-7; v_call: TRBV7-9; d_call: .; clone_size: .; cdr3_aa: CASSSGRTQGYEQYF; cdr3_nt: TGTGCCAGCAGCTCGGGACGGACACAAGGATACGAGCAGTACTTC
j_call: TRBJ2-3; v_call: TRBV3-1/TRBV3-2; d_call: .; clone_size: once; cdr3_aa: CASSQVLLGGAEDTQYF; cdr3_nt: TGTGCCAGCAGCCAAGTGTTGCTCGGGGGCGCTGAAGATACGCAGTATTTT
j_call: TRBJ1-2; v_call: TRBV3-1/TRBV3-2; d_call: .; clone_size: .; cdr3_aa: CASSQDTGNAYGYTF; cdr3_nt: TGTGCCAGCAGCCAAGACACAGGGAATGCCTATGGCTACACCTTC
j_call: TRBJ2-7; v_call: TRBV2; d_call: .; clone_size: .; cdr3_aa: CASSEEVPDSYEQYF; cdr3_nt: TGTGCCAGCAGTGAAGAGGTGCCCGATTCCTACGAGCAGTACTTC
j_call: TRBJ1-2; v_call: TRBV7-9; d_call: .; clone_size: .; cdr3_aa: CASSLGYGRGYGYTF; cdr3_nt: TGTGCCAGCAGCTTAGGGTACGGGAGGGGCTATGGCTACACCTTC
j_call: TRBJ2-2; v_call: TRBV11-2; d_call: TRBD2; clone_size: few; cdr3_aa: CASSFGLAGVVHRELFF; cdr3_nt: TGTGCCAGCAGCTTCGGACTAGCGGGGGTTGTTCACCGGGAGCTGTTTTTT
j_call: TRBJ2-1; v_call: TRBV9; d_call: .; clone_size: .; cdr3_aa: CASSVVNQYNEQFF; cdr3_nt: TGTGCCAGCAGCGTAGTTAACCAGTACAATGAGCAGTTCTTC
j_call: TRBJ2-2; v_call: TRBV5-1; d_call: .; clone_size: .; cdr3_aa: CASSFDGRSGTGELFF; cdr3_nt: TGCGCCAGCAGCTTTGACGGCCGCAGTGGCACCGGGGAGCTGTTTTTT
j_call: TRBJ1-2; v_call: TRBV5-5; d_call: .; clone_size: .; cdr3_aa: CASSRPGGPYGYTF; cdr3_nt: TGTGCCAGCAGCCGGCCGGGAGGGCCCTATGGCTACACCTTC
j_call: TRBJ1-2; v_call: TRBV9; d_call: .; clone_size: .; cdr3_aa: CASSRRRETYGYTF; cdr3_nt: TGTGCCAGCAGCCGACGGAGGGAAACCTATGGCTACACCTTC
j_call: TRBJ1-2; v_call: TRBV7-9; d_call: .; clone_size: .; cdr3_aa: CASSRPGGPYGYTF; cdr3_nt: TGTGCCAGCAGCCGACCGGGAGGGCCTTATGGCTACACCTTC
j_call: TRBJ2-2; v_call: TRBV9; d_call: TRBD1; clone_size: .; cdr3_aa: CASSVGFGQGVNTGELFF; cdr3_nt: TGTGCCAGCAGCGTAGGTTTTGGACAGGGGGTGAACACCGGGGAGCTGTTTTTT
j_call: TRBJ1-2; v_call: TRBV2; d_call: .; clone_size: .; cdr3_aa: CASSFKTDYYGYTF; cdr3_nt: TGTGCCAGCAGTTTCAAGACAGATTACTATGGCTACACCTTC
j_call: TRBJ1-5; v_call: TRBV6-6; d_call: .; clone_size: .; cdr3_aa: CASSSRQALNQPQHF; cdr3_nt: TGTGCCAGCAGTAGTCGACAGGCGCTAAATCAGCCCCAGCATTTT
j_call: TRBJ2-2; v_call: TRBV3-1/TRBV3-2; d_call: TRBD2; clone_size: .; cdr3_aa: CASSHHTGGGGLPGELFF; cdr3_nt: TGTGCCAGCAGCCACCACACCGGGGGGGGCGGTCTTCCCGGGGAGCTGTTTTTT
j_call: TRBJ1-1; v_call: TRBV5-1; d_call: .; clone_size: once; cdr3_aa: CASSLGMNTEAFF; cdr3_nt: TGCGCCAGCAGCCTAGGAATGAACACTGAAGCTTTCTTT
j_call: TRBJ1-1; v_call: TRBV27; d_call: .; clone_size: .; cdr3_aa: CASSPLDRSTEAFF; cdr3_nt: TGTGCCAGCAGTCCCCTTGACCGGTCCACTGAAGCTTTCTTT
j_call: TRBJ2-7; v_call: TRBV2; d_call: TRBD1; clone_size: .; cdr3_aa: CASSDGDRAGYEQYF; cdr3_nt: TGTGCCAGCAGTGACGGGGACAGGGCCGGTTACGAGCAGTACTTC
j_call: TRBJ2-2; v_call: TRBV6-5; d_call: TRBD1; clone_size: .; cdr3_aa: CASSWTGGNTGELFF; cdr3_nt: TGTGCCAGCAGCTGGACAGGGGGAAACACCGGGGAGCTGTTTTTT
j_call: TRBJ1-4; v_call: TRBV7-9; d_call: TRBD1; clone_size: .; cdr3_aa: CASSLGAGGNEKLFF; cdr3_nt: TGTGCCAGCAGCTTAGGTGCAGGGGGTAATGAAAAACTGTTTTTT
j_call: TRBJ2-5; v_call: TRBV7-9; d_call: .; clone_size: once; cdr3_aa: CASSFGGRETQYF; cdr3_nt: TGTGCCAGCAGCTTTGGGGGGCGAGAGACCCAGTACTTC
j_call: TRBJ2-2; v_call: TRBV25-1; d_call: .; clone_size: .; cdr3_aa: CASKTVFGELFF; cdr3_nt: TGTGCCAGCAAAACGGTATTCGGGGAGCTGTTTTTT
j_call: TRBJ1-1; v_call: TRBV30; d_call: .; clone_size: .; cdr3_aa: CAWGGTGQLEAFF; cdr3_nt: TGTGCCTGGGGGGGGACCGGACAGCTTGAAGCTTTCTTT
j_call: TRBJ2-7; v_call: TRBV7-9; d_call: .; clone_size: once; cdr3_aa: CASSPLTTSYEQYF; cdr3_nt: TGTGCCAGCAGCCCTTTGACTACTTCCTACGAGCAGTACTTC